The 23 T cell receptor beta chains given below trace back to one sample, sequenced in a study of tumor-infiltrating lymphocytes in localized non-small cell lung cancer. Produced via immunoSEQ multiplex PCR; TCRdb's table is partial and in-frame only. The sample gives over 5,500 clones, under 80% of which show up once; 10% to 15% is in the top ten. Sample: uninvolved lung tissue not adjacent to the tumor. These receptors came from a human donor with non-small cell lung cancer.

This CDR3 reads CAWRGTGSYEQYF. CDR3 nucleotide sequence: TGTGCCTGGAGGGGGACGGGTTCCTACGAGCAGTACTTC. The J gene is TRBJ2-7, the V gene TRBV30, with D perhaps TRBD1 or TRBD2 (5 bases each). CDR3 length: 13 amino acids. Germline CDR1 and CDR2: GTSNPN and SVGIG (reference sequence). V was trimmed by 3 bases and J by 1 base, leaving 10 bases between them.

By sample fraction, this clone is medium-sized. This chain connects TRBV7-9 to TRBJ2-5; 10 positions agree with TRBD1. With 4 bases clipped from V and 1 base from J, the junction kept 9 bases outside the gene matches. There are 17 residues in the CDR3. The germline gives CDR1 SEHNR, CDR2 FQNEAQ (reference sequence). CDR3 in DNA: TGTGCCAGCAGCTACTCCGGGACAGGGGCCTCCCAAGAGACCCAGTACTTC. Translating it yields CASSYSGTGASQETQYF.

The rearrangement links TRBV11-2 to TRBJ1-2; 8 nucleotides agree with TRBD1. J gave up 1 base and V 5 bases, and 6 bases lay outside the gene matches. This CDR3 is built from 15 residues. The V gene's germline CDR1 is SGHAT and CDR2 FQNNGV. CDR3 sequence (DNA): TGTGCCAGCAGCCTCGACAGGGGCAATAACTATGGCTACACCTTC. It specifies CASSLDRGNNYGYTF.

This clone was recorded only once. The chain couples TRBV27 to TRBJ2-7; 7 bases align to TRBD1. The germline gives CDR1 MNHEY, CDR2 SMNVEV (reference sequence). V lost 6 bases to trimming and J lost 4 bases; unmatched junction nucleotides: 9. This CDR3 has 14 residues. This CDR3 is CASSDYRGKYEQYF. The CDR3 region has the DNA TGTGCCAGCAGCGACTACAGGGGAAAGTACGAGCAGTACTTC.

V is TRBV5-1 and J is TRBJ1-4; a possible D gene is TRBD1 (5 bases). CDR1 SGHRS and CDR2 YFSETQ come from the germline V gene. The length of the CDR3 is 15 residues. The germline V and J ends were trimmed by 0 bases and 8 bases, with 14 bases remaining between them. CDR3 coding DNA: TGCGCCAGCAGCTTGGCCCGAGCAGGGCAAGAAAAACTGTTTTTT. Protein: CASSLARAGQEKLFF. The full variable domain, rest sourced from reference TRBV5-1 and TRBJ1-4, is KAGVTQTPRYLIKTRGQQVTLSCSPISGHRSVSWYQQTPGQGLQFLFEYFSETQRNKGNFPGRFSGRQFSNSRSEMNVSTLELGDSALYLCASSLARAGQEKLFFGSGTQLSVL.

By share, this clone ranks as large (0.1 to 1%). The J gene is TRBJ2-2, the V gene TRBV6-5, with D unclear. The V end was cut by 4 bases, the J end by 0 bases, with 6 bases between. CDR1 is MNHEY and CDR2 is SVGAGI in the germline V gene. This CDR3 is 14 amino acids long. The CDR3 DNA reads as TGTGCCAGCAGTTTCACAACGAACACCGGGGAGCTGTTTTTT. Its protein is CASSFTTNTGELFF.

The chain carries TRBV30 and TRBJ2-2, with D unclear. Per germline, CDR1 GTSNPN and CDR2 SVGIG (reference sequence). V gave up 4 bases and J gave up 0 bases, with 9 bases separating them. The CDR3 length is 14 residues. The CDR3 DNA is TGTGCCTGGACCCGAATGGCGAACACCGGGGAGCTGTTTTTT. It codes for CAWTRMANTGELFF.

This chain joins TRBV11-3 and TRBJ2-7; D is unclear. Germline CDR1 is SGHNT and CDR2 is YENEEA. This CDR3 contains 15 residues. Trimming took off 0 bases at V and 3 bases at J, with 12 bases between the two ends. CDR3 sequence: CASSLEMSSVYEQYF. CDR3 nucleotide sequence: TGTGCCAGCAGCTTAGAAATGAGTTCGGTCTACGAGCAGTACTTC.

The genes are TRBV7-6 and TRBJ1-2, with 7 nucleotides matching TRBD1. This CDR3 region has 16 residues. V trimming: 5 bases; J trimming: 1 base; junction bases outside the gene matches: 10. Germline CDR1 reads SGHVS; CDR2 reads FNYEAQ. The DNA of the CDR3 is TGTGCCAGCAGCCCGCGAGGGGGCCAAATTAACTATGGCTACACCTTC. This gives the protein CASSPRGGQINYGYTF. The variable domain in full, completed from reference TRBV7-6 and TRBJ1-2, reads GAGVSQSPRYKVTKRGQDVALRCDPISGHVSLYWYRQALGQGPEFLTYFNYEAQQDKSGLPNDRFSAERPEGSISTLTIQRTEQRDSAMYRCASSPRGGQINYGYTFGSGTRLTVV.

The genes are TRBV21-1 and TRBJ2-2. TRBV21-1 is a pseudogene locus. This CDR3 is 16 amino acids long. CDR3 loop: CASSKEGTANTGELFF. CDR3 in DNA: TGTGCCAGCAGCAAAGAAGGGACCGCGAACACCGGGGAGCTGTTTTTT.

The chain combines TRBV2 with TRBJ1-2, with D possibly TRBD1 on 5 matching bases. CDR1 is SNHLY and CDR2 is FYNNEI in the germline V gene. The V gene lost 8 bases and the J gene lost 4 bases, with 14 bases spanning the gap. This CDR3 has 13 amino acids. The CDR3 loop is CASSDGALYGYTF. CDR3 sequence (DNA): TGTGCCAGCTCGGACGGGGCCCTCTATGGCTACACCTTC.

This clone was seen a single time. The gene calls are TRBV30 and TRBJ1-2; 8 bases map to TRBD1. Germline CDR1 reads GTSNPN; CDR2 reads SVGIG (reference sequence). The V segment lost 8 bases and the J segment 7 bases; nucleotides outside the gene matches: 15. CDR3 length equals 14 residues. DNA for the CDR3: TGTGCCCGGAAACGGTCAGGGGGCGGGGGTGGCTACACCTTC. Its translation: CARKRSGGGGGYTF. The full variable domain, with the rest looked up from reference TRBV30 and TRBJ1-2, is SQTIHQWPATLVQPVGSPLSLECTVEGTSNPNLYWYRQAAGRGLQLLFYSVGIGQISSEVPQNLSASRPQDRQFILSSKKLLLSDSGFYLCARKRSGGGGGYTFGSGTRLTVV.

This chain uses TRBV2 with TRBJ1-1; D is unclear. Trimming left V 5 bases short and J 0 bases short, with 13 bases between. This CDR3 region has 15 residues. Looked up from germline, CDR1 is SNHLY and CDR2 is FYNNEI. In DNA form, the CDR3 reads TGTGCCAGCAGTTCCTCCGCAGGCATGAACACTGAAGCTTTCTTT. It encodes CASSSSAGMNTEAFF.

This chain uses TRBV27 with TRBJ1-1, with 11 bases matching TRBD1. V lost 3 bases to trimming and J lost 3 bases; unmatched junction nucleotides: 0. CDR3 length equals 14 residues. CDR1 and CDR2 (germline): MNHEY, SMNVEV (reference sequence). The CDR3 here is CASSLDRGHTEAFF. The CDR3 bases are TGTGCCAGCAGTTTGGACAGGGGGCACACTGAAGCTTTCTTT.

This clone showed up just once. J is TRBJ1-5 and V is TRBV5-6; 8 bases are shared with TRBD1. Germline values: CDR1 SGHDT, CDR2 YYEEEE. This CDR3 spans 16 amino acids. J was trimmed by 1 base and V by 3 bases; bases with no gene match: 6. CDR3 sequence reads: CASSSRDRRSNQPQHF. The CDR3 region has the DNA TGTGCCAGCAGCTCCCGGGACAGGAGAAGCAATCAGCCCCAGCATTTT.

The chain recombines TRBV19 with TRBJ1-1; D is uncertain. V was clipped by 6 bases and J by 1 base, with 9 bases between them. Germline values: CDR1 LNHDA, CDR2 SQIVND (reference sequence). The CDR3 has 13 amino acids. CDR3 protein: CASSWAENTEAFF. In nucleotides, the CDR3 is TGTGCCAGTAGCTGGGCGGAGAACACTGAAGCTTTCTTT. The full variable domain, rest sourced from reference TRBV19 and TRBJ1-1, is DGGITQSPKYLFRKEGQNVTLSCEQNLNHDAMYWYRQDPGQGLRLIYYSQIVNDFQKGDIAEGYSVSREKKESFPLTVTSAQKNPTAFYLCASSWAENTEAFFGQGTRLTVV.

V usage is TRBV25-1 and J usage is TRBJ2-7, with 7 bases lining up with TRBD1. The germline gives CDR1 MGHDK, CDR2 SYGVNS. With V trimmed by 10 bases and J by 4 bases, 7 bases remained unmatched. The CDR3 is made up of 12 amino acids. CDR3 in DNA: TGTGCCACCAGGGACAGCGCATACGAGCAGTACTTC. This sequence encodes CATRDSAYEQYF.

This clone was detected a few times. The genes are TRBV7-9 and TRBJ1-1; D not certain. Germline V lookup: CDR1 SEHNR, CDR2 FQNEAQ (reference sequence). The CDR3 covers 11 residues. The V gene lost 4 bases and the J gene lost 4 bases, with 4 bases spanning the gap. The CDR3 loop reads CASSWGTEAFF. CDR3 sequence (DNA): TGTGCCAGCAGCTGGGGCACTGAAGCTTTCTTT.

In this sample, this clone turned up a few times. This chain joins TRBV5-6 and TRBJ1-2; no definite D call. CDR3 length equals 12 residues. From germline, CDR1 is SGHDT and CDR2 YYEEEE. V was pared by 0 bases and J by 4 bases, with 4 bases between. The CDR3 sequence is CASSLVTYGYTF. CDR3 nucleotide sequence: TGTGCCAGCAGCTTGGTCACCTATGGCTACACCTTC.

The chain has TRBV4-2 and TRBJ1-6; D unresolved. CDR3 length: 14 residues. Germline loops: CDR1 LGHNA, CDR2 YNFKEQ. V lost 0 bases, J lost 9 bases, and 9 bases lay in between. CDR3 region: CASSQDREFSPLHF. DNA of the CDR3: TGTGCCAGCAGCCAAGATAGGGAATTTTCACCCCTCCACTTT.

This clone rates as large. The J gene is TRBJ1-2, the V gene TRBV6-1, with unresolved D. The V gene lost 6 bases and the J gene lost 2 bases, with 10 bases spanning the gap. This CDR3 spans 13 amino acids. The germline gives CDR1 MNHNS, CDR2 SASEGT. The CDR3 coding sequence is TGTGCCAGCAGGGACGGACTGAACTATGGCTACACCTTC. It specifies CASRDGLNYGYTF.

The CDR3 protein is CASRIGQDRNQPQHF. The CDR3 nucleotides are TGTGCCAGCAGAATCGGACAGGACAGGAATCAGCCCCAGCATTTT. The chain links TRBV27 to TRBJ1-5, with 7 bases identical to TRBD1. J was trimmed by 4 bases and V by 6 bases; bases with no gene match: 9. The CDR3 is made up of 15 amino acids. Germline lookup yields CDR1 MNHEY and CDR2 SMNVEV (reference sequence).

The V call is TRBV29-1, the J call TRBJ2-3; maybe TRBD2 (6 bases). Germline-derived CDR1 and CDR2 are SQVTM and ANQGSEA. The CDR3 covers 18 residues. V was trimmed by 2 bases and J by 3 bases, leaving 24 bases between them. The CDR3 DNA follows: TGCAGCGTTGAACCCAACCCGCGGGACTCCCGATGGACAGATACGCAGTATTTT. Translation: CSVEPNPRDSRWTDTQYF.